This T cell receptor beta chain originates from a study of vaccination effects on CD4 cells after COVID-19. About the study: The cohort was immunized with two doses of either the BNT162b2 or mRNA-1273 vaccine. Study observations and caveats: Both infection-induced and vaccine-induced clones contracted markedly at late post-vaccination timepoints.

ViraFEST assay sequencing came after antigen-specific CD4+ T cells were expanded with viral peptide pools. Researchers isolated CD4+ T cells once around 11 days of culture had elapsed. Negative nucleocapsid antibody tests before and after vaccination confirmed no previous SARS-CoV-2 infection. Approximately 1.9 million PBMC per well were cultured with around 10 IU/ml IL-2 and approximately 9.1 ug/ml peptides. The CDR3 is made up of 14 amino acids. Germline V gene sequence: CDR1 ENHRY, CDR2 SYGVKD. Between the trimmed V and J ends, which lost 0 bases and 11 bases, there was a span of 16 bases. This clone has only a few counts. Antigen specificity is unknown. Only in-frame clones appear in the TCRdb table, and some are missing; sequencing was by immunoSEQ multiplex PCR. The sample contains about 25,000 clones, roughly two thirds of which appear only once.

The sequencing here drew on CD4+ T cells from PBMCs cultured with SARS-CoV-2 spike peptides, taken before COVID-19 vaccination. The source of this sequence is a human donor who received a COVID-19 vaccine. The gene calls are TRBV10-3 and TRBJ1-1, with unresolved D. The CDR3 here is CAISESSGSPVAFF. CDR3 in DNA: TGTGCCATCAGTGAGTCGTCCGGGTCTCCTGTGGCTTTCTTT.